The clone carrying this T cell receptor beta chain has more than one count but fewer than ten. Treatment given: oral pan-JAK inhibitor, 5-10 mg twice daily. Alopecia areata patients had lesional scalp punch biopsies and peripheral blood taken from them. It was cDNA, reverse transcribed from extracted RNA, that served as the sequencing template. Only in-frame clones appear in the TCRdb table, and some are missing; sequencing was by immunoSEQ multiplex PCR. This sample has some 110,000 clones, with approximately 59% found just once. The sample belongs to a study of CD8+ T cells in alopecia areata. CDR3 size: 13 residues. V was cut by 4 bases and J by 5 bases, with 12 bases left in between. Germline CDR1 and CDR2: SGHDT and YYEEEE.

The input for sequencing was CD8+ T cells sorted from blood, taken at week 4, from a patient treated with tofacitinib. The V call is TRBV5-6, the J call TRBJ2-5; D is ambiguous. The receptor's source is a human donor with alopecia areata. The CDR3 protein is CASSGSTQETQYF. As DNA, the CDR3 is TGTGCCAGCAGCGGATCAACCCAGGAGACCCAGTACTTC.